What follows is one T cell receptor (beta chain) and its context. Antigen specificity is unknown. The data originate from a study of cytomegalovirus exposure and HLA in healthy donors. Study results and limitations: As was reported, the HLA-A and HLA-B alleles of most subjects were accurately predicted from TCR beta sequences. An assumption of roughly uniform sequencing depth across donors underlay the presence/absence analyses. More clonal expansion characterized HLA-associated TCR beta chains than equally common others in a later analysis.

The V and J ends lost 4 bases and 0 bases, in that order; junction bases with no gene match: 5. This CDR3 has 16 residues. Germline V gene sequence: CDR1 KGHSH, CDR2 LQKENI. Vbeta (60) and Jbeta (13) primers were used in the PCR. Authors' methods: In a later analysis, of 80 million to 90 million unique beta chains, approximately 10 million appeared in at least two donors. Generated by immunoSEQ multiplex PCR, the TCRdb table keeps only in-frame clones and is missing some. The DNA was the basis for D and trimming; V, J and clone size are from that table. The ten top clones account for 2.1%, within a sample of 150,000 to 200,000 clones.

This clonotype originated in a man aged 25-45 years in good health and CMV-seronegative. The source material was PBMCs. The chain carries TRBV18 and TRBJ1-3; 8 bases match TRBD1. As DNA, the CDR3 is TGTGCCAGCTCACAGACAGGGGAAAGCTCTGGAAACACCATATATTTT. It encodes CASSQTGESSGNTIYF. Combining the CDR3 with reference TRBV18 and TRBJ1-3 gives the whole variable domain NAGVMQNPRHLVRRRGQEARLRCSPMKGHSHVYWYRQLPEEGLKFMVYLQKENIIDESGMPKERFSAEFPKEGPSILRIQQVVRGDSAAYFCASSQTGESSGNTIYFGEGSWLTVV.